This TCR beta chain is from a study of human T cells and chemical hapten exposure. Study outcomes and limitations: TCRs exceeding 1 in 1000 frequency stayed unchanged with DPC sensitization. Donors were affected by alopecia, so their immune reaction might vary from that of healthy individuals.

Individual cDNA molecules received unique molecular identifiers in the library. TCRdb independently ran MiXCR on the RACE reads; one entry per CDR3 protein. The sample carries about 120,000 distinct CDR3 sequences, around 10% recorded once. This CDR3 has 14 amino acids. Germline V gene sequence: CDR1 LNHNV, CDR2 YYDKDF (reference sequence). This sample's time point: patch test 3, about 24 weeks after DPC sensitization. Treatment of the sample: therapeutic diphenylcyclopropenone sensitization with weekly scalp DPC. Each donor was an alopecia patient between 18 and 70 years of age who qualified for DPC. On this clonotype: The antigen is unknown. One end of the junction is discordant with germline, which a read error may explain.

The sequence came from a woman aged 50 to 60 with alopecia areata. Some clones in this sample may be carry-over from other donors' samples. V usage is TRBV15 and J usage is TRBJ2-1, with TRBD1 identical over 10 bases. Specimen: whole blood, collected in connection with sensitization to the hapten diphenylcyclopropenone (DPC). The CDR3 region is CATSRGQGYSEQFF. The CDR3 DNA reads as TGTGCCACCAGCAGGGGACAGGGGTACAGTGAGCAGTTCTTC. The entire variable domain, with the rest obtained from reference TRBV15 and TRBJ2-1, is as follows: DAMVIQNPRYQVTQFGKPVTLSCSQTLNHNVMYWYQQKSSQAPKLLFHYYDKDFNNEADTPDNFQSRRPNTSFCFLDIRSPGLGDTAMYLCATSRGQGYSEQFFGPGTRLTVL.